A selection of T cell receptor beta chains follows, all from one sample in a study of T cell responses to AZD1222 COVID-19 vaccine. The data were produced by immunoSEQ multiplex PCR, yet TCRdb's version contains in-frame clones alone and is incomplete. This table has 65,000 to 95,000 clones, 70% to 90% appearing once. Sample: peripheral blood, taken on day 0 of AZD1222 vaccination. The receptors here all came from an adult in good health. The CDR3 runs from the conserved cysteine through the conserved F or W. D genes are given only for firm matches. Clone size is given for some rows only: seen once, a few or many times, or a class if the clone is expanded.

D gene,V gene,clone size,J gene,CDR3 protein,CDR3 DNA
-,TRBV5-1,-,TRBJ1-2,CASSLRVQDGYTF,TGCGCCAGCAGCTTGAGGGTGCAGGATGGCTACACCTTC
TRBD1,TRBV28,-,TRBJ1-2,CASRPLGQGANYGYTF,TGTGCCAGCAGGCCCTTAGGACAGGGAGCTAACTATGGCTACACCTTC
-,TRBV6-5,medium-sized,TRBJ1-1,CASSLSGMNTEAFF,TGTGCCAGCAGTTTATCCGGGATGAACACTGAAGCTTTCTTT
-,TRBV7-6,-,TRBJ2-3,CASSLKRQGTDTQYF,TGTGCCAGCAGCTTAAAGAGACAGGGCACAGATACGCAGTATTTT
TRBD1,TRBV5-1,-,TRBJ1-6,CASSLAPDRADSPLHF,TGCGCCAGCAGCTTGGCTCCGGACAGGGCTGATTCACCCCTCCACTTT
-,TRBV24-1,-,TRBJ1-1,CATRGSGGNTEAFF,TGTGCCACCCGCGGCTCCGGGGGGAACACTGAAGCTTTCTTT
-,TRBV5-1,few,TRBJ2-4,CASSLNNLAKNIQYF,TGCGCCAGCAGCTTAAATAATCTAGCCAAAAACATTCAGTACTTC
TRBD1,TRBV5-4,-,TRBJ1-1,CASNTGGGKDTEAFF,TGTGCCAGCAACACAGGGGGTGGTAAGGACACTGAAGCTTTCTTT
-,TRBV5-4,once,TRBJ1-3,CASSLAGTGNTIYF,TGTGCCAGCAGCTTGGCAGGAACTGGAAACACCATATATTTT
-,TRBV27,few,TRBJ1-3,CASSLGNTIYF,TGTGCCAGCAGTCTCGGAAACACCATATATTTT
-,TRBV5-5,few,TRBJ1-5,CASSPDGLGPQHF,TGTGCCAGCAGCCCTGACGGCCTTGGGCCCCAGCATTTT
-,TRBV5-4,-,TRBJ1-4,CASSFSGNTPEKLFF,TGTGCCAGCAGCTTCTCAGGGAATACACCTGAAAAACTGTTTTTT
-,TRBV3-1/TRBV3-2,-,TRBJ1-6,CASSQDRAGTLHF,TGTGCCAGCAGCCAAGATCGGGCAGGGACCCTCCACTTT
-,TRBV28,few,TRBJ1-4,CASSARVLWQANEKLFF,TGTGCCAGCAGTGCCAGGGTCCTTTGGCAGGCTAATGAAAAACTGTTTTTT
-,TRBV21-1,-,TRBJ2-5,CASSKDPGQAQETQYF,TGTGCCAGCAGCAAAGACCCCGGACAGGCCCAAGAGACCCAGTACTTC
TRBD2,TRBV11-1,-,TRBJ2-7,CASSLVLAGSSYEQYF,TGTGCCAGCAGCTTAGTTCTAGCGGGGAGCTCCTACGAGCAGTACTTC
TRBD2,TRBV3-1/TRBV3-2,once,TRBJ2-3,CASSQVSSGTFTDTQYF,TGTGCCAGCAGCCAAGTTTCTAGCGGGACCTTCACAGATACGCAGTATTTT
TRBD1,TRBV3-1/TRBV3-2,-,TRBJ1-3,CASSRGQGSGNTIYF,TGTGCCAGCAGCCGGGGACAGGGCTCTGGAAACACCATATATTTT
-,TRBV3-1/TRBV3-2,-,TRBJ1-1,CASSQDNAAAFF,TGTGCCAGCAGCCAAGATAACGCAGCCGCTTTCTTT
-,TRBV20-1,-,TRBJ2-3,CSARQGDTQYF,TGCAGTGCTAGGCAGGGGGATACGCAGTATTTT
TRBD2,TRBV4-1,few,TRBJ2-1,CASSQDQRGPYNEQFF,TGCGCCAGCAGCCAAGATCAGCGGGGTCCGTACAATGAGCAGTTCTTC
TRBD1,TRBV29-1,-,TRBJ1-5,CSVKTGGVNQPQHF,TGCAGCGTTAAGACAGGGGGCGTCAATCAGCCCCAGCATTTT
-,TRBV10-2,-,TRBJ1-1,CASSENSPNTEAFF,TGCGCCAGCAGTGAGAACAGTCCAAACACTGAAGCTTTCTTT
TRBD1,TRBV5-1,-,TRBJ1-1,CASSTGQVMNTEAFF,TGCGCCAGCAGCACCGGACAGGTTATGAACACTGAAGCTTTCTTT
-,TRBV29-1,-,TRBJ2-7,CSVGGFGGEVYEQYF,TGCAGCGTTGGGGGCTTCGGGGGAGAGGTGTACGAGCAGTACTTC
-,TRBV7-2,-,TRBJ2-5,CASSSARILAETQYF,TGTGCCAGCAGCTCCGCGAGGATTTTGGCGGAGACCCAGTACTTC
TRBD1,TRBV6-5,-,TRBJ1-1,CASSYLGQMNTEAFF,TGTGCCAGCAGTTACCTGGGACAGATGAACACTGAAGCTTTCTTT
TRBD2,TRBV3-1/TRBV3-2,-,TRBJ2-7,CASSQVFGERGPGSYEQYF,TGTGCCAGCAGCCAAGTATTCGGGGAGCGGGGCCCTGGCTCCTACGAGCAGTACTTC
TRBD1,TRBV6-6,-,TRBJ2-2,CASIAGQGFTGELFF,TGTGCCAGCATCGCGGGACAGGGGTTTACCGGGGAGCTGTTTTTT
-,TRBV24-1,-,TRBJ2-5,CATSEGGRKEETQYF,TGTGCCACCAGTGAGGGAGGCAGGAAAGAAGAGACCCAGTACTTC
-,TRBV5-1,many,TRBJ2-7,CASSYSGEQYF,TGCGCCAGCAGCTATAGTGGCGAGCAGTACTTC
-,TRBV4-2,-,TRBJ1-4,CASSQPTETNEKLFF,TGTGCCAGCAGCCAACCGACCGAGACTAATGAAAAACTGTTTTTT
-,TRBV21-1,-,TRBJ2-1,CASSIRVPGQGRDNEQFF,TGTGCCAGCAGCATCCGCGTCCCGGGACAGGGGAGGGACAATGAGCAGTTCTTC
-,TRBV21-1,-,TRBJ1-5,CASSKGTMDREERQPQHF,TGTGCCAGCAGCAAGGGAACCATGGACAGGGAGGAACGTCAGCCCCAGCATTTT
-,TRBV29-1,-,TRBJ2-5,CSGARSGAQETQYF,TGCAGCGGGGCCAGGTCAGGGGCCCAAGAGACCCAGTACTTC
TRBD1,TRBV19,-,TRBJ2-5,CASRTGTKETQYF,TGTGCCTCTAGGACAGGGACCAAAGAGACCCAGTACTTC
-,TRBV28,-,TRBJ1-1,CASSFVFRTANTEAFF,TGTGCCAGCAGTTTTGTCTTTAGGACGGCGAACACTGAAGCTTTCTTT
-,TRBV11-1,-,TRBJ2-5,CASSRRAGQKQETQYF,TGTGCCAGCAGCCGCCGGGCGGGACAGAAACAAGAGACCCAGTACTTC